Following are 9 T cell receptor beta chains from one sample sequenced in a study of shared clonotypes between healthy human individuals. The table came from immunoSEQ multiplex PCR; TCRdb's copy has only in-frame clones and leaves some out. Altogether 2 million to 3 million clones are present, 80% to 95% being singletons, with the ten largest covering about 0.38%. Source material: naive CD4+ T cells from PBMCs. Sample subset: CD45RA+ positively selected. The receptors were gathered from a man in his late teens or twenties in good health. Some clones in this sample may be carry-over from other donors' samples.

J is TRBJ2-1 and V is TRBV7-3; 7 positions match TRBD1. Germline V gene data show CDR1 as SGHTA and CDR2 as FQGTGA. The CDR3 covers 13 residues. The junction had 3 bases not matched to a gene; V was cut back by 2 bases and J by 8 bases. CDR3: CASSLDRAYEQFF. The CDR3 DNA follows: TGTGCCAGCAGCTTAGACAGGGCGTATGAGCAGTTCTTC.

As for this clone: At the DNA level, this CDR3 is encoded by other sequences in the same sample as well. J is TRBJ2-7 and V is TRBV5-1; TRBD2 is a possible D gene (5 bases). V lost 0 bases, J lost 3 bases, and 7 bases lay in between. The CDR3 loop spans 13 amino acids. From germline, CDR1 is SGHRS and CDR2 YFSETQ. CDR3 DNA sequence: TGCGCCAGCAGCTTGGTCGGGGACTACGAGCAGTACTTC. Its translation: CASSLVGDYEQYF.

Written as DNA, the CDR3 is TGTGCCAGCAGCTTGGAGGGCCCCTCCTACGAGCAGTACTTC. Its translation: CASSLEGPSYEQYF. The chain joins TRBV5-6 to TRBJ2-7; no clear D gene. V lost 0 bases, J lost 0 bases, and 7 bases lay in between. In germline, CDR1 is SGHDT, CDR2 YYEEEE. The CDR3 sequence is 14 residues long.

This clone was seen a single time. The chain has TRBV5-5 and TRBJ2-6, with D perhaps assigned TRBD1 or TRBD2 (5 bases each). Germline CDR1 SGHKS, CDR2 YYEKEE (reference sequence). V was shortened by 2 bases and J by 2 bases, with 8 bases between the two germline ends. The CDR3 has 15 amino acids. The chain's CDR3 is CASSLGDAGANVLTF. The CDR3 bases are TGTGCCAGCAGCTTAGGGGACGCTGGGGCCAACGTCCTGACTTTC.

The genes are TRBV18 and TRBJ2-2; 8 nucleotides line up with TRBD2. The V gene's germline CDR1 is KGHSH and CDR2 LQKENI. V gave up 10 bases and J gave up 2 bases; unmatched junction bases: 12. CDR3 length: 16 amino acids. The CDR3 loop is CAIRRGLAGNTGELFF. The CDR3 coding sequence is TGTGCCATCCGACGGGGGCTAGCGGGTAACACCGGGGAGCTGTTTTTT. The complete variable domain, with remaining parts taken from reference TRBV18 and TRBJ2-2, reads NAGVMQNPRHLVRRRGQEARLRCSPMKGHSHVYWYRQLPEEGLKFMVYLQKENIIDESGMPKERFSAEFPKEGPSILRIQQVVRGDSAAYFCAIRRGLAGNTGELFFGEGSRLTVL.

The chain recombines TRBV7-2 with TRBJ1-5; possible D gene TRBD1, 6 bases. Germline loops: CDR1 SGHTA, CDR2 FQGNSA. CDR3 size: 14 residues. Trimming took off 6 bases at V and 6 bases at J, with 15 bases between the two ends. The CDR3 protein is CASSYVRGGQPQHF. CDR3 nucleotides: TGTGCCAGCAGTTACGTCAGGGGTGGTCAGCCCCAGCATTTT.

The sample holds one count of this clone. CDR3 in amino acids: CASSFTRSLYEQYF. CDR3 sequence (DNA): TGTGCCAGCAGTTTTACTAGATCCCTCTACGAGCAGTACTTC. V and J are TRBV28 and TRBJ2-7; a possible D gene is TRBD2 (5 bases). This CDR3 contains 14 residues. Germline loops: CDR1 MDHEN, CDR2 SYDVKM. Trimming took off 3 bases at V and 3 bases at J, with 12 bases between the two ends.

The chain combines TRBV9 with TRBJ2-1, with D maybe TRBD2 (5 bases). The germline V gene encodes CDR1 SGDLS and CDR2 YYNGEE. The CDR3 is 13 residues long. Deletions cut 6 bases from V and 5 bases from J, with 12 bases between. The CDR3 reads CASTVGVDNEQFF. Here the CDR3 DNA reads TGTGCCAGCACAGTGGGAGTAGACAATGAGCAGTTCTTC.

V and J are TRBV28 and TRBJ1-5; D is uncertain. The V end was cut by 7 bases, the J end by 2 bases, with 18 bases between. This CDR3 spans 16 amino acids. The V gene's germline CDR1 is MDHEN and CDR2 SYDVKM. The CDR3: CASTPRTFRGNQPQHF. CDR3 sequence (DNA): TGTGCCAGCACCCCCCGGACTTTTCGCGGCAATCAGCCCCAGCATTTT.